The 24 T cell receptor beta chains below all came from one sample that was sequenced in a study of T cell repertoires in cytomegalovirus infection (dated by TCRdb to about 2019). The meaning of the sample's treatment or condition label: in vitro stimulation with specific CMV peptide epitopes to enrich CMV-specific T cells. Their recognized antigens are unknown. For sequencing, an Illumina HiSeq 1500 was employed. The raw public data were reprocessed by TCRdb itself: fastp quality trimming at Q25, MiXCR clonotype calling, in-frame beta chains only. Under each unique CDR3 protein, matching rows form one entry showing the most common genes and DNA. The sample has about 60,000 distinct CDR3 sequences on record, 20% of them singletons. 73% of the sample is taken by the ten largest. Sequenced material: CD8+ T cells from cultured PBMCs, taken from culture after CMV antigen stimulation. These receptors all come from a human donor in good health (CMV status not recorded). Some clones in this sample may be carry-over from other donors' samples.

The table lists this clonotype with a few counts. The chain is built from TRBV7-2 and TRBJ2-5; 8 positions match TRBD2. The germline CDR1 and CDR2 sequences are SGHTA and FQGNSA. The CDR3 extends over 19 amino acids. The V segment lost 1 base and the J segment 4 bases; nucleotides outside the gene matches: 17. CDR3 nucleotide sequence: TGTGCCAGCAGCTTAGTCCTGAATCTAGCGGGTAGCGCGGGAGAGACCCAGTACTTC. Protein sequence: CASSLVLNLAGSAGETQYF.

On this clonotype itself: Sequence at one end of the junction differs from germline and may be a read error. CDR3 loop: CASSQEGGLSYNEQFF. CDR3 DNA: TGTGCCAGCAGCCAGGAAGGGGGCCTCTCCTACAATGAGCAGTTCTTC. The chain recombines TRBV4-1 with TRBJ2-1; 7 nucleotides line up with TRBD1. The CDR3 runs to 16 residues. Per the germline V gene, CDR1 is MGHRA and CDR2 is YSYEKL.

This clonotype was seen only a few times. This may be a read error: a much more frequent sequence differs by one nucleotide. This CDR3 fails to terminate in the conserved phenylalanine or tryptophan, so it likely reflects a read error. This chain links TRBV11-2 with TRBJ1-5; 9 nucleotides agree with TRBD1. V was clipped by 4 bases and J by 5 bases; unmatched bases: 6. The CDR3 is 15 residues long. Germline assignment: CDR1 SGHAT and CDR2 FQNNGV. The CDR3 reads CASSSSTGGHQPQHY. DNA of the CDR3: TGTGCCAGCAGCTCCTCGACAGGGGGGCATCAGCCCCAGCATTAT.

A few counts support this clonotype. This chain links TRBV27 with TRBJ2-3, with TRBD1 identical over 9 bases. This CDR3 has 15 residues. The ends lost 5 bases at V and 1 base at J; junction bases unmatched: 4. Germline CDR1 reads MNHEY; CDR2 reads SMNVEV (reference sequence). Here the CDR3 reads CASSNRDRGTDTQYF. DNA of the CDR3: TGTGCCAGCAGTAACCGGGACAGGGGCACAGATACGCAGTATTTT.

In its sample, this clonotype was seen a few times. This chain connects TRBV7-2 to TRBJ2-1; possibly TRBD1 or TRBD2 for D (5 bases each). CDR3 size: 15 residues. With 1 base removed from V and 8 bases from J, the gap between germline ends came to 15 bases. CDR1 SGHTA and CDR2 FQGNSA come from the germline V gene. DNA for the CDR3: TGTGCCAGCAGCTTAGGGGTGACGAGGGGCGATGAGCAGTTCTTC. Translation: CASSLGVTRGDEQFF.

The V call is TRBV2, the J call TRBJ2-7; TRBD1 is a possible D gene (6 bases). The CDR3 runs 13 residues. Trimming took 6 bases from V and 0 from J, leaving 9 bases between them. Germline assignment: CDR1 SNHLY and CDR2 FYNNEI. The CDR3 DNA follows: TGTGCCAGCAGGGACAGCAGCTCCTACGAGCAGTACTTC. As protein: CASRDSSSYEQYF.

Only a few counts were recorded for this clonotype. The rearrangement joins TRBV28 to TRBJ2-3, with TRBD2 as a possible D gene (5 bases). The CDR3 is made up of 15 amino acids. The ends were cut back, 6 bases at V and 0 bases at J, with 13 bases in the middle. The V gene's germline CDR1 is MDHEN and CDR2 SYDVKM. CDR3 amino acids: CASSRQDLSTDTQYF. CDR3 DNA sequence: TGTGCCAGCAGCCGTCAGGACTTAAGCACAGATACGCAGTATTTT.

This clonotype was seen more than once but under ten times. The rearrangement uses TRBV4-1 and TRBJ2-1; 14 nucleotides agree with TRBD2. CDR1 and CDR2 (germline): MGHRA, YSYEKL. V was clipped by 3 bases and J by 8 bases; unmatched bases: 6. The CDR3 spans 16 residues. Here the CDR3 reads CASSQGTSGGGDEQFF. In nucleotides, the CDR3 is TGCGCCAGCAGCCAGGGGACTAGCGGGGGCGGAGATGAGCAGTTCTTC.

CDR3: CASSPRQSSNYGYTF. The CDR3 DNA reads TGTGCCAGCAGCCCCCGACAGTCCTCTAACTATGGCTACACCTTC. The chain links TRBV7-6 to TRBJ1-2; the D gene is possibly TRBD1 (5 bases). Germline values: CDR1 SGHVS, CDR2 FNYEAQ. The length of the CDR3 is 15 residues. V lost 5 bases, J lost 0 bases, and 13 bases lay in between.

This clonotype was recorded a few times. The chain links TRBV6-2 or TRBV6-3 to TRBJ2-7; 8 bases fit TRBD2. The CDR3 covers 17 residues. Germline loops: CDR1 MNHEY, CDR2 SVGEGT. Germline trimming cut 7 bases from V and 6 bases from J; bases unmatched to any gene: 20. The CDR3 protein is CASIEGHSGLGTGEQYF. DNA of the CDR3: TGTGCCAGCATAGAGGGCCATTCGGGACTAGGGACGGGCGAGCAGTACTTC.

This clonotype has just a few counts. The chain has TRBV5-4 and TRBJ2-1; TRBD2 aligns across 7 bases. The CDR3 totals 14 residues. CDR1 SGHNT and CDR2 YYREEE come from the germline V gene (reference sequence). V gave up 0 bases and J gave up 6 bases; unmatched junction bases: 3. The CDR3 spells CASSLGLAINEQFF. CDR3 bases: TGTGCCAGCAGCTTGGGACTAGCAATCAATGAGCAGTTCTTC.

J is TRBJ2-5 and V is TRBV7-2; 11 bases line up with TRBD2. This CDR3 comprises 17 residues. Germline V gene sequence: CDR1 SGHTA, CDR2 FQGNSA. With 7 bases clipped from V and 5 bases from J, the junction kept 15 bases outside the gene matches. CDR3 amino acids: CASTAISSSGRRETQYF. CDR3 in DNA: TGTGCCAGCACCGCTATTTCCTCTAGCGGGAGGCGGGAGACCCAGTACTTC.

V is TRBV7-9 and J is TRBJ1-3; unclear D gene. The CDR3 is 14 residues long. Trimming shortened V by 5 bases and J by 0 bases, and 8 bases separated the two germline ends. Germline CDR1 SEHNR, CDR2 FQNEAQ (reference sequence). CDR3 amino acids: CASSQQSSGNTIYF. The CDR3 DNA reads TGTGCCAGCAGCCAACAGAGCTCTGGAAACACCATATATTTT.

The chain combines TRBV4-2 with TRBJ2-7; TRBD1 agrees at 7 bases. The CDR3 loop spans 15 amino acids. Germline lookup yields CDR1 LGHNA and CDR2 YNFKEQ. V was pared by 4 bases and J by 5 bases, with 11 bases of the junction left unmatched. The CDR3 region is CASSPTGTGGDEQYF. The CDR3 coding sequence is TGTGCCAGCAGCCCGACAGGGACGGGTGGCGACGAGCAGTACTTC.

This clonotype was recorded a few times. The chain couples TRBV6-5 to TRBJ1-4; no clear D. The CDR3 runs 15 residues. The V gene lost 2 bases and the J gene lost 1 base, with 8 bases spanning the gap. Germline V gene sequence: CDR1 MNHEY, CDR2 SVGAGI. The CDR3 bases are TGTGCCAGCAGTTACGTCGAGGGAACTAATGAAAAACTGTTTTTT. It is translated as CASSYVEGTNEKLFF.

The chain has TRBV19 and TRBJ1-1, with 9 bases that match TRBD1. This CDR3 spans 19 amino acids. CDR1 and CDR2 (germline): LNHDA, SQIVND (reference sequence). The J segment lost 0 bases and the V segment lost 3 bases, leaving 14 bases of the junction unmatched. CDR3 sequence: CASSIKGPGQGNLNTEAFF. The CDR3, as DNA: TGTGCCAGTAGTATTAAGGGACCCGGACAGGGGAATTTGAACACTGAAGCTTTCTTT.

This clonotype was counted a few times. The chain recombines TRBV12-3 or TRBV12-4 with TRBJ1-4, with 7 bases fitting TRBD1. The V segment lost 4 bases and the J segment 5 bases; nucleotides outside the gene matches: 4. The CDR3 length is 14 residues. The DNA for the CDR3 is TGTGCCAGCAGTTGGGCAGGGGGGAATGAAAAACTGTTTTTT. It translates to CASSWAGGNEKLFF.

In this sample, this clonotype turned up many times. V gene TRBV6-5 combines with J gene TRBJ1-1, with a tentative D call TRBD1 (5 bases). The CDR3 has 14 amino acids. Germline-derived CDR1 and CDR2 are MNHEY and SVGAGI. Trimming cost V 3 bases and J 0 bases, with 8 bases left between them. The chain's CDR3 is CASSYGGVNTEAFF. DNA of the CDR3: TGTGCCAGCAGTTATGGGGGGGTGAACACTGAAGCTTTCTTT.

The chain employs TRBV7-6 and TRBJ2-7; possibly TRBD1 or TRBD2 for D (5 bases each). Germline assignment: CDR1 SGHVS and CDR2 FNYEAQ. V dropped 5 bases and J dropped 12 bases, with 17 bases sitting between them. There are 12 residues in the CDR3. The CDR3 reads CASSDGTLEGYF. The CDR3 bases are TGTGCCAGCAGCGACGGGACCCTTGAGGGGTACTTC.

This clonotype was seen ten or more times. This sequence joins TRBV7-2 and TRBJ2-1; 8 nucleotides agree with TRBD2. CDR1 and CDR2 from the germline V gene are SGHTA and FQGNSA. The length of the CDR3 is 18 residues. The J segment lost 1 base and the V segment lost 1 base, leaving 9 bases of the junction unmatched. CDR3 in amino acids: CASSLELAGRTSYNEQFF. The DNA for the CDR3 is TGTGCCAGCAGCTTAGAGCTAGCGGGTAGGACGTCCTACAATGAGCAGTTCTTC.

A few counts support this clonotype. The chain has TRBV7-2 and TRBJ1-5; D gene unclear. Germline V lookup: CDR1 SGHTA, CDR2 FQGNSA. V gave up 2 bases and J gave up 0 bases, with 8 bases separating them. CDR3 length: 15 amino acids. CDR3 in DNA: TGTGCCAGCAGCTTACAGGAATCTAGCAATCAGCCCCAGCATTTT. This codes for CASSLQESSNQPQHF. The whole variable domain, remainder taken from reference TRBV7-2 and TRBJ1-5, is GAGVSQSPSNKVTEKGKDVELRCDPISGHTALYWYRQSLGQGLEFLIYFQGNSAPDKSGLPSDRFSAERTGGSVSTLTIQRTQQEDSAVYLCASSLQESSNQPQHFGDGTRLSIL.

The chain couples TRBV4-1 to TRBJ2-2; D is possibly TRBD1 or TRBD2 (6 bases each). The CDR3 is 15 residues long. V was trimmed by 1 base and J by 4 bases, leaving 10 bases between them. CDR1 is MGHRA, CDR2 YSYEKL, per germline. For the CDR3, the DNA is TGCGCCAGCAGCCAAGGCTGGGGGGCCACCGGGGAGCTGTTTTTT. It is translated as CASSQGWGATGELFF.

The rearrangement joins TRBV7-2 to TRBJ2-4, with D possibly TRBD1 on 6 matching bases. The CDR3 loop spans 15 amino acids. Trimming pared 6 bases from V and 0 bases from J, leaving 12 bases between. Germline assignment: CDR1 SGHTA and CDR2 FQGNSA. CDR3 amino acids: CASRPDSLAKNIQYF. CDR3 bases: TGTGCCAGCAGACCGGACAGTCTAGCCAAAAACATTCAGTACTTC.

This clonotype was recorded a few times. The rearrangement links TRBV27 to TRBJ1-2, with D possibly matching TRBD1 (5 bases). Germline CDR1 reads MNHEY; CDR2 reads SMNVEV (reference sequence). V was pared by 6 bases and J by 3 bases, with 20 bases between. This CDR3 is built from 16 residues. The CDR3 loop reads CASSPTQGARDYGYTF. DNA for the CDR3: TGTGCCAGCAGCCCTACTCAAGGGGCACGGGACTATGGCTACACCTTC.